The T cell receptor (beta chain) described here comes from a study of OX40 agonist ivuxolimab in advanced cancers. Whole-study results and caveats: Fewer expanded clones were found on average in CD4+ than in CD8+ T cells.

CDR3 length: 16 amino acids. V lost 5 bases and J 2 bases, leaving 17 bases between the germline ends. CDR1 and CDR2 (germline): LNHDA, SQIVND (reference sequence). Sequencing was performed with immunoSEQ multiplex PCR; in TCRdb, only in-frame clones are kept and a portion is missing. The table shows about 35,000 clones, with 80% to 95% occurring only once. About this clone: What it binds is not known.

The chain couples TRBV19 to TRBJ2-3, with TRBD2 as a possible D gene (6 bases). This TCR was recovered from an adult with an advanced solid tumor such as melanoma, head and neck, liver or kidney cancer. Sequencing was performed on CD4+ or CD8+ T cells sorted from blood, taken in a trial of the OX40 agonist ivuxolimab. The CDR3 DNA reads as TGTGCCAGTAGTTACCCGACTAGGGACCCCACAGATACGCAGTATTTT. This gives the protein CASSYPTRDPTDTQYF.